These 4 T cell receptor beta chains came from one sample sequenced in a study of Graves' ophthalmopathy and Graves' hyperthyroidism. RNA transcripts provided the template for amplifying TCR beta CDR3 regions. First-round RT-PCR used HTBI primers; second-round multiplex PCR followed. In TCRdb, the multiplex PCR reads were re-called with MiXCR into one record per CDR3 protein. The repertoire has about 380,000 distinct CDR3 sequences, 15% of them found once; the top ten carry approximately 7%. The specimen was peripheral blood. Receptors were obtained from a woman aged 18-29 years with stable Graves' hyperthyroidism.

In this sample, this clonotype turned up many times. The chain recombines TRBV6-2 or TRBV6-3 with TRBJ2-2; 11 nucleotides agree with TRBD2. Germline V gene sequence: CDR1 MNHEY, CDR2 SVGEGT. With V trimmed by 2 bases and J by 1 base, 6 bases remained unmatched. The CDR3 runs to 18 residues. The CDR3 coding sequence is TGTGCCAGCAGTTACCCACGTCTAGCGGGGGGGAACACCGGGGAGCTGTTTTTT. It encodes CASSYPRLAGGNTGELFF.

The chain has TRBV4-1 and TRBJ1-2, with D possibly TRBD1 on 5 matching bases. CDR1 and CDR2 from the germline V gene are MGHRA and YSYEKL. The ends were cut back, 1 base at V and 3 bases at J, with 9 bases in the middle. The CDR3 length is 14 residues. CDR3 nucleotide sequence: TGCGCCAGCAGCCAAGTCGGGACGGACTATGGCTACACCTTC. It yields the protein CASSQVGTDYGYTF.

This clonotype was counted only a few times. The V call is TRBV12-3 or TRBV12-4, the J call TRBJ1-1; D is unclear. The CDR3 is 15 amino acids. V was pared by 2 bases and J by 1 base, with 11 bases between. The CDR3 DNA sequence: TGTGCCAGCAGTTTATTACGACGGACGAACACTGAAGCTTTCTTT. Its protein is CASSLLRRTNTEAFF.

The chain employs TRBV18 and TRBJ2-7, with D tentatively TRBD1 (6 bases). CDR3 length: 15 residues. CDR1 KGHSH and CDR2 LQKENI come from the germline V gene. The germline V and J ends were trimmed by 0 bases and 1 base, with 10 bases remaining between them. The CDR3 sequence is CASSPPGGRSYEQYF. The CDR3 coding sequence is TGTGCCAGCTCACCACCAGGGGGTCGTTCCTACGAGCAGTACTTC. Full variable domain (missing parts from reference TRBV18 and TRBJ2-7): NAGVMQNPRHLVRRRGQEARLRCSPMKGHSHVYWYRQLPEEGLKFMVYLQKENIIDESGMPKERFSAEFPKEGPSILRIQQVVRGDSAAYFCASSPPGGRSYEQYFGPGTRLTVT.